A selection of T cell receptor beta chains follows, all from one sample in a study of cytomegalovirus exposure and HLA in healthy donors. Clones were sequenced by immunoSEQ multiplex PCR, and TCRdb holds only the in-frame ones, with some missing. The data hold about 120,000 clones, with approximately 90% observed a single time. The specimen sequenced was PBMCs. The receptors were sampled from a woman in her 30s in good health and CMV-seropositive. The CDR3 runs from the conserved cysteine through the conserved F or W. A D gene is named only where the DNA matches it firmly. Size is stated for part of the rows, as once, few or many counts, or as a class when the clone is expanded.

D gene,clone size,V gene,J gene,CDR3 protein,CDR3 DNA
.,.,TRBV7-3,TRBJ2-5,CASSLIPTTKETQYF,TGTGCCAGCAGCTTAATCCCGACTACAAAAGAGACCCAGTACTTC
TRBD1,.,TRBV2,TRBJ2-1,CASSGQGIGWNEQFF,TGTGCCAGCAGTGGACAGGGTATTGGGTGGAATGAGCAGTTCTTC
.,.,TRBV4-3,TRBJ2-3,CASSQAGITDTQYF,TGCGCCAGCAGCCAGGCGGGTATCACAGATACGCAGTATTTT
.,.,TRBV27,TRBJ2-1,CASSPPTPGQPSYNEQFF,TGTGCCAGCAGTCCCCCGACCCCCGGACAGCCCTCCTACAATGAGCAGTTCTTC
.,.,TRBV7-9,TRBJ1-4,CASSPKGTGNGYGLFF,TGTGCCAGCAGCCCCAAGGGCACAGGCAACGGGTATGGGCTGTTTTTT
TRBD1,few,TRBV2,TRBJ2-7,CASTTGESYEQYF,TGTGCCAGCACGACAGGGGAGTCCTACGAGCAGTACTTC
TRBD1,.,TRBV6-5,TRBJ1-1,CASSEYRGAEAFF,TGTGCCAGCAGTGAGTACAGGGGAGCTGAAGCTTTCTTT
TRBD2,.,TRBV7-3,TRBJ2-1,CASSLRLAAYNEQFF,TGTGCCAGCAGCTTAAGGCTAGCGGCCTACAATGAGCAGTTCTTC
TRBD1,.,TRBV7-2,TRBJ1-2,CASSLVGTGGRGYTF,TGTGCCAGCAGCTTAGTTGGGACAGGGGGAAGGGGCTACACCTTC
TRBD1,.,TRBV5-1,TRBJ1-4,CASSATGVQGEKLFF,TGCGCCAGCAGCGCTACAGGGGTACAAGGTGAAAAACTGTTTTTT
.,.,TRBV11-2,TRBJ2-7,CASSLVAGSSYEQYF,TGTGCCAGCAGCTTAGTGGCAGGTTCCTCCTACGAGCAGTACTTC
.,.,TRBV4-3,TRBJ2-5,CASSQDIGGQETQYF,TGCGCCAGCAGCCAAGATATTGGGGGGCAAGAGACCCAGTACTTC
TRBD1,.,TRBV2,TRBJ1-5,CASRGRADRFDSNQPQHF,TGTGCCAGCAGAGGCAGGGCGGACAGGTTTGATAGCAATCAGCCCCAGCATTTT
TRBD1,.,TRBV7-8,TRBJ1-6,CASSPGQGSNSPLHF,TGTGCCAGCAGCCCCGGACAGGGGAGTAATTCACCCCTCCACTTT
TRBD1,.,TRBV2,TRBJ2-5,CASSRDRQETQYF,TGTGCCAGCAGCCGGGACAGACAAGAGACCCAGTACTTC
TRBD2,.,TRBV5-1,TRBJ2-1,CASSLGTSGGFGSGKNEQFF,TGCGCCAGCAGCTTAGGGACTAGCGGGGGTTTTGGTTCGGGTAAGAATGAGCAGTTCTTC
.,.,TRBV4-3,TRBJ2-7,CASSQATDNYEQYF,TGCGCCAGCAGCCAAGCGACGGACAACTACGAGCAGTACTTC
.,.,TRBV2,TRBJ2-7,CASRTDGDGEQYF,TGTGCCAGCAGGACGGACGGGGATGGAGAGCAGTACTTC
TRBD1,.,TRBV2,TRBJ1-4,CASNRGLNEKLFF,TGTGCCAGCAACAGGGGGCTAAATGAAAAACTGTTTTTT
TRBD2,.,TRBV27,TRBJ2-1,CASSDPGLAGNNEQFF,TGTGCCAGCAGCGACCCGGGACTAGCGGGGAACAATGAGCAGTTCTTC
.,.,TRBV7-2,TRBJ2-5,CASSLGRAQETQYF,TGTGCCAGCAGCTTAGGCAGGGCCCAAGAGACCCAGTACTTC
.,.,TRBV2,TRBJ1-3,CARMEESGNTIYF,TGTGCCAGAATGGAGGAATCTGGAAACACCATATATTTT
.,.,TRBV5-1,TRBJ2-1,CASSLVQGGENEQFF,TGCGCCAGCAGCTTGGTACAGGGTGGTGAAAATGAGCAGTTCTTC
.,.,TRBV7-9,TRBJ1-6,CASPRRADPLWLRLHF,TGTGCCAGCCCCCGGAGGGCAGACCCGTTATGGCTAAGACTCCACTTT
TRBD1,.,TRBV10-3,TRBJ1-1,CAISRTGQNTEAFF,TGTGCCATCAGCCGGACAGGGCAGAACACTGAAGCTTTCTTT
.,.,TRBV5-6,TRBJ1-4,CASSLWTVQVEKLFF,TGTGCCAGCAGCTTGTGGACAGTACAAGTTGAAAAACTGTTTTTT
TRBD1,.,TRBV18,TRBJ2-3,CASSPITGGTDTQYF,TGTGCCAGCTCACCAATCACAGGGGGCACAGATACGCAGTATTTT
.,.,TRBV7-2,TRBJ2-7,CASSSRVSYEQYF,TGTGCCAGCAGCTCCCGAGTATCCTACGAGCAGTACTTC
.,.,TRBV28,TRBJ2-2,CASGAWGDNGELFF,TGTGCCAGCGGGGCTTGGGGGGATAACGGGGAGCTGTTTTTT
TRBD1,few,TRBV5-1,TRBJ2-5,CASSLAGTGEETQYF,TGCGCCAGCAGCTTGGCCGGGACAGGGGAAGAGACCCAGTACTTC
TRBD2,.,TRBV6-1,TRBJ2-3,CASSALAGPRADTQYF,TGTGCCAGCAGTGCCCTAGCGGGGCCTCGCGCAGATACGCAGTATTTT
.,few,TRBV6-6,TRBJ2-5,CASSLQHTAETQYF,TGTGCCAGCAGTCTCCAACACACAGCAGAGACCCAGTACTTC
TRBD1,.,TRBV6-5,TRBJ1-5,CASRIGTGGNQPQHF,TGTGCCAGCAGAATAGGGACAGGCGGAAATCAGCCCCAGCATTTT
TRBD2,.,TRBV6-1,TRBJ2-1,CASSVLAGGHEQFF,TGTGCCAGCAGTGTACTAGCGGGGGGGCATGAGCAGTTCTTC
TRBD2,.,TRBV7-2,TRBJ2-7,CASSHLSGITGISYEQYF,TGTGCCAGCAGCCACCTTAGCGGGATTACGGGGATTTCCTACGAGCAGTACTTC
TRBD1,.,TRBV2,TRBJ2-1,CASSELTGAYNEQFF,TGTGCCAGCAGCGAACTTACAGGGGCCTACAATGAGCAGTTCTTC
.,.,TRBV28,TRBJ1-2,CATRREGTNYGYTF,TGTGCCACCCGTCGGGAGGGAACTAACTATGGCTACACCTTC
.,few,TRBV6-6,TRBJ1-4,CASSLRGGAEKLFF,TGTGCCAGCAGTTTACGTGGGGGCGCGGAAAAACTGTTTTTT
TRBD1,once,TRBV4-2,TRBJ2-1,CASSPRDRVNEQFF,TGTGCCAGCAGCCCCCGGGACAGGGTGAATGAGCAGTTCTTC
TRBD1,few,TRBV10-3,TRBJ2-7,CAIRSGGSYEQYF,TGTGCCATCAGGTCAGGGGGCTCCTACGAGCAGTACTTC
TRBD1,.,TRBV4-2,TRBJ2-7,CASSQVPGQGAEEQYF,TGTGCCAGCAGCCAAGTCCCGGGACAGGGGGCGGAAGAGCAGTACTTC
.,.,TRBV6-5,TRBJ2-3,CASSYATSTDTQYF,TGTGCCAGCAGTTACGCCACTAGCACAGATACGCAGTATTTT
TRBD1,once,TRBV2,TRBJ2-7,CASKGQGAAEQYF,TGTGCCAGCAAGGGACAGGGGGCGGCCGAGCAGTACTTC
TRBD1,.,TRBV5-1,TRBJ2-2,CASSSTGGGTGELFF,TGCGCCAGCAGCTCGACAGGGGGCGGCACCGGGGAGCTGTTTTTT
TRBD2,.,TRBV6-5,TRBJ2-3,CASSYSEGLAGGKQYF,TGTGCCAGCAGTTACTCCGAGGGACTAGCGGGAGGGAAGCAGTATTTT
TRBD1,.,TRBV5-4,TRBJ1-1,CASSLGGQVVENTEAFF,TGTGCCAGCAGCTTGGGTGGACAGGTAGTGGAGAACACTGAAGCTTTCTTT
.,.,TRBV2,TRBJ2-3,CASSEWGADTQYF,TGTGCCAGCAGTGAATGGGGCGCAGATACGCAGTATTTT
TRBD1,few,TRBV30,TRBJ1-2,CAWSPTGAGYTF,TGTGCCTGGAGCCCGACAGGGGCTGGCTACACCTTC
TRBD1,.,TRBV10-3,TRBJ1-5,CAISPDRANQPQHF,TGTGCCATCAGTCCGGACAGGGCCAATCAGCCCCAGCATTTT
TRBD1,.,TRBV28,TRBJ1-2,CASGLGTGGYTF,TGTGCCAGCGGCTTAGGGACAGGTGGCTACACCTTC
TRBD2,.,TRBV7-8,TRBJ2-3,CASSLTPGLAIPSTDTQYF,TGTGCCAGCAGCTTAACTCCGGGACTAGCCATCCCTAGCACAGATACGCAGTATTTT
.,.,TRBV5-5,TRBJ1-2,CASSYYGTNYGYTF,TGTGCCAGCAGCTACTACGGAACTAACTATGGCTACACCTTC
.,large,TRBV6-1,TRBJ2-7,CASSEWVQGSYEQYF,TGTGCCAGCAGTGAATGGGTCCAGGGAAGCTACGAGCAGTACTTC
TRBD1,.,TRBV6-4,TRBJ1-6,CASNRGLSSYNSPLHF,TGTGCCAGCAACAGGGGCCTGAGCTCCTATAATTCACCCCTCCACTTT
.,.,TRBV27,TRBJ2-5,CASSSSKGNRALRETQYF,TGTGCCAGCAGTTCCTCTAAAGGAAACAGGGCTTTGAGAGAGACCCAGTACTTC
.,.,TRBV5-1,TRBJ2-2,CASSFTGPNTGELFF,TGCGCCAGCAGCTTTACAGGCCCGAACACCGGGGAGCTGTTTTTT
.,.,TRBV28,TRBJ2-7,CASSLGRSYEQYF,TGTGCCAGCAGTTTAGGTCGGTCCTACGAGCAGTACTTC